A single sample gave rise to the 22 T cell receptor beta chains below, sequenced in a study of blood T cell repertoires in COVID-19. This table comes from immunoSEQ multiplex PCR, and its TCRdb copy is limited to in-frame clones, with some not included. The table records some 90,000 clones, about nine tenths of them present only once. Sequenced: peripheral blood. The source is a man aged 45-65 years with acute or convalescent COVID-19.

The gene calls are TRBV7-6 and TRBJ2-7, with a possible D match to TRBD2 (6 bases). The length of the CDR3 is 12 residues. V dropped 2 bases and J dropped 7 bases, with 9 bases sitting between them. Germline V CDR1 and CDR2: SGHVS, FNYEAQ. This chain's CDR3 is CASSLQGGEQYF. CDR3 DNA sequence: TGTGCCAGCAGCTTACAGGGAGGAGAGCAGTACTTC.

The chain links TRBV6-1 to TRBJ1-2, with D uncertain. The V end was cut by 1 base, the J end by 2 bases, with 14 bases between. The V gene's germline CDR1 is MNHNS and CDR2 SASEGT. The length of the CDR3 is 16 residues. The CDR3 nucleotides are TGTGCCAGCAGTGAAGTGATTCGGGGAGCGAACTATGGCTACACCTTC. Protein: CASSEVIRGANYGYTF.

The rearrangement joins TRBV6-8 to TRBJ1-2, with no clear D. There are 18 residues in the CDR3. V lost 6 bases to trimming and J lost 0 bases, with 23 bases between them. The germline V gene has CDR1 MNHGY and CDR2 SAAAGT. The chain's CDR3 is CASSHPHGQPNTNYGYTF. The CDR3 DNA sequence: TGTGCCAGCAGCCACCCTCATGGGCAGCCAAATACTAACTATGGCTACACCTTC.

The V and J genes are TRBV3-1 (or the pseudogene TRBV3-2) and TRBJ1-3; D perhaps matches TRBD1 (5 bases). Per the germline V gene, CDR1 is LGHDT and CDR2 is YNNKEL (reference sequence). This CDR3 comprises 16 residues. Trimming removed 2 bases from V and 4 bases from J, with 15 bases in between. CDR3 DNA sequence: TGTGCCAGCAGCCAACGGGTGGGAGGGACCGGAAACACCATATATTTT. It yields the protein CASSQRVGGTGNTIYF.

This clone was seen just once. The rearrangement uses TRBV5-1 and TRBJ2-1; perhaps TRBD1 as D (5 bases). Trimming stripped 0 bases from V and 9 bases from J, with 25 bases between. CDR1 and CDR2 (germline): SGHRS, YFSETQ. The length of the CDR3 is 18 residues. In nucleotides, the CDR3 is TGCGCCAGCAGCTTGGTGGGATCAGGGCCCACTGCTCGAGCTGAGCAGTTCTTC. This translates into CASSLVGSGPTARAEQFF.

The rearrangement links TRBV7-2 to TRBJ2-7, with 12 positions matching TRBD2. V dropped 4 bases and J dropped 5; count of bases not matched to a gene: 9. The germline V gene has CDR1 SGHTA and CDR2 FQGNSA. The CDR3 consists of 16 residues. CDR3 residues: CASSWRWTSGDDEQYV. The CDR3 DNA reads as TGTGCCAGCAGCTGGAGATGGACTAGCGGGGACGACGAGCAGTACGTC.

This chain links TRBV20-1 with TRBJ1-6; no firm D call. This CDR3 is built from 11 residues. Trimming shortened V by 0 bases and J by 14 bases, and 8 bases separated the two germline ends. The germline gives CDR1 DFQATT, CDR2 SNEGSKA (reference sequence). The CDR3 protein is CSAREGQALHF. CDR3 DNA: TGCAGTGCTAGAGAGGGCCAGGCCCTCCACTTT.

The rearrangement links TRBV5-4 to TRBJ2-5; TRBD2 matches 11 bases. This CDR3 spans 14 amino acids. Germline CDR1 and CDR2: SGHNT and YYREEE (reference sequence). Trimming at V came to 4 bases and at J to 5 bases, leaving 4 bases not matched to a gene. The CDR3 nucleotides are TGTGCCAGCAGCAGGGGACTAGCGGAGGAGACCCAGTACTTC. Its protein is CASSRGLAEETQYF.

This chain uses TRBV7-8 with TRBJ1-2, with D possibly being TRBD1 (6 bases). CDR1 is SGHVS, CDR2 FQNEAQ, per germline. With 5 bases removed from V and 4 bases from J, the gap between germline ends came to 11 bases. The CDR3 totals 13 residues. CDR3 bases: TGTGCCAGCAGCGTAGGACAGCTCTATGGCTACACCTTC. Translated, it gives CASSVGQLYGYTF.

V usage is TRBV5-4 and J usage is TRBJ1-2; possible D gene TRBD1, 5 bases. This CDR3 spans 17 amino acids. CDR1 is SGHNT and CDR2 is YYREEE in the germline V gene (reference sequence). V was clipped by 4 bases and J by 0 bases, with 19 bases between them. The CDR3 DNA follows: TGTGCCAGCAGCCAAGGCAAGACAGTTCGAGCTAACTATGGCTACACCTTC. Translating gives CASSQGKTVRANYGYTF.

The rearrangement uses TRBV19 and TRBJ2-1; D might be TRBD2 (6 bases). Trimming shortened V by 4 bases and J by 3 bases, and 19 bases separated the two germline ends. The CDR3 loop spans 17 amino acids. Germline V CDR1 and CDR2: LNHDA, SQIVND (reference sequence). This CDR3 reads CASSTLHTGVNYNEQFF. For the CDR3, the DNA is TGTGCCAGTAGTACCCTACACACGGGAGTGAACTACAATGAGCAGTTCTTC.

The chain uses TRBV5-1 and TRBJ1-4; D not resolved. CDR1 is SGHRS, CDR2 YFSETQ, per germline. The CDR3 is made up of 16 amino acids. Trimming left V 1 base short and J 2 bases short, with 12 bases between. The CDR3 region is CASSLRASGTNEKLFF. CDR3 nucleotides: TGCGCCAGCAGCTTGCGGGCCTCGGGGACTAATGAAAAACTGTTTTTT.

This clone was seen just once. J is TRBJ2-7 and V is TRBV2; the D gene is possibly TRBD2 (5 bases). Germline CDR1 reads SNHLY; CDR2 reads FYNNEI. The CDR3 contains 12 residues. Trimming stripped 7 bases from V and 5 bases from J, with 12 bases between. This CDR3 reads CASIGGLHEQYV. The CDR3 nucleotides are TGTGCCAGCATAGGAGGTCTCCACGAGCAGTACGTC.

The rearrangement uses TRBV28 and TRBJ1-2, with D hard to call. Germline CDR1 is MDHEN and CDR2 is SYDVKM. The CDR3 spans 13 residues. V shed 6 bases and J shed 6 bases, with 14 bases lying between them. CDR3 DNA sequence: TGTGCCAGCAGGGTGGCAAGTATTCATGGCTACACCTTC. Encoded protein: CASRVASIHGYTF.

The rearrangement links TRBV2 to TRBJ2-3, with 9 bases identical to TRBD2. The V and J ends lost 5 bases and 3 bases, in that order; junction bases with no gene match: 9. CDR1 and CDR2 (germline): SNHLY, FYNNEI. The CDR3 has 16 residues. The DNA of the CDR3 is TGTGCCAGCAGTTTTTCGGCGGGGGGGTCGACAGATACGCAGTATTTT. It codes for CASSFSAGGSTDTQYF. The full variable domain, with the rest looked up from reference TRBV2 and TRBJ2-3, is EPEVTQTPSHQVTQMGQEVILRCVPISNHLYFYWYRQILGQKVEFLVSFYNNEISEKSEIFDDQFSVERPDGSNFTLKIRSTKLEDSAMYFCASSFSAGGSTDTQYFGPGTRLTVL.

CDR3 sequence (DNA): TGTGCCAGCAGCTTAGACGGAGATAGCAATCAGCCCCAGCATTTT. It yields the protein CASSLDGDSNQPQHF. This chain joins TRBV11-2 and TRBJ1-5; D is ambiguous. Trimming removed 0 bases from V and 0 bases from J, with 6 bases in between. The CDR3 totals 15 residues. CDR1 is SGHAT and CDR2 is FQNNGV in the germline V gene. Together with reference TRBV11-2 and TRBJ1-5, the CDR3 gives the full variable domain: EAGVAQSPRYKIIEKRQSVAFWCNPISGHATLYWYQQILGQGPKLLIQFQNNGVVDDSQLPKDRFSAERLKGVDSTLKIQPAKLEDSAVYLCASSLDGDSNQPQHFGDGTRLSIL.

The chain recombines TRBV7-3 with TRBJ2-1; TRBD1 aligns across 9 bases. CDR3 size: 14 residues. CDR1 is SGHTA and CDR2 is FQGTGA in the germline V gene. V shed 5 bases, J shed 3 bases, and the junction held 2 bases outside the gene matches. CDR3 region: CASSPGQGYNEQFF. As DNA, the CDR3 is TGTGCCAGCAGCCCGGGACAGGGCTACAATGAGCAGTTCTTC.

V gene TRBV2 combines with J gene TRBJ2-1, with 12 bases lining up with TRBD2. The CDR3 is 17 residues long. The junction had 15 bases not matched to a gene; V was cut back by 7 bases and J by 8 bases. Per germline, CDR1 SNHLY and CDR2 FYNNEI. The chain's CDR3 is CASTLPRLAGAGHEQFF. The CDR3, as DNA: TGTGCCAGCACCCTGCCCCGACTAGCGGGGGCCGGCCATGAGCAGTTCTTC.

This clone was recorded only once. The CDR3 loop reads CASKQGPENTGELFF. In DNA form, the CDR3 reads TGTGCCAGCAAGCAGGGGCCCGAGAACACCGGGGAGCTGTTTTTT. The chain employs TRBV6-5 and TRBJ2-2; D perhaps matches TRBD1 (6 bases). V lost 7 bases to trimming and J lost 1 base, with 13 bases between them. The CDR3 has 15 residues. Germline V gene lookup returns CDR1 MNHEY and CDR2 SVGAGI.

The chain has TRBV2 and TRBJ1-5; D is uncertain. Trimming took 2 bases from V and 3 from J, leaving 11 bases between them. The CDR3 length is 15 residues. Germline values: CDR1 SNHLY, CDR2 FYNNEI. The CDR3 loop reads CASSEIVSTNQPQHF. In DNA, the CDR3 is TGTGCCAGCAGTGAAATTGTAAGCACCAATCAGCCCCAGCATTTT.

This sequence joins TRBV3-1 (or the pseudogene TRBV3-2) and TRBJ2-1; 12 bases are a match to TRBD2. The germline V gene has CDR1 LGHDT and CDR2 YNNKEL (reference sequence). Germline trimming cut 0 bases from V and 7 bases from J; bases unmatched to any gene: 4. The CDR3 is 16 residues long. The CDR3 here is CASSQDLAGGRNEQFF. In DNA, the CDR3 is TGTGCCAGCAGCCAAGATCTAGCGGGGGGGCGAAATGAGCAGTTCTTC.

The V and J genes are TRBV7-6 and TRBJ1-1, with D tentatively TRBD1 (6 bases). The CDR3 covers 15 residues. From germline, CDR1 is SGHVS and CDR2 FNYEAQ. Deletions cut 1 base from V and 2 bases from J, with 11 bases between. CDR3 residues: CASSLDRASNTEAFF. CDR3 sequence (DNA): TGTGCCAGCAGCTTAGACAGGGCTAGCAACACTGAAGCTTTCTTT.